This entry features one T cell receptor (beta chain) sequence. Its antigen is undetermined. TCRdb reanalysed the RT-PCR reads using MiXCR and keeps one entry per CDR3 protein. The sample has 650,000 to 800,000 distinct CDR3 sequences, about 15% seen once. Germline V gives CDR1 MDHEN, CDR2 SYDVKM. CDR3 length equals 15 residues. Trimming stripped 6 bases from V and 3 bases from J, with 18 bases between. The data were obtained in a study of response to subunit inactivated influenza vaccine. Broader study findings: The authors offered the suggestion that each seasonal influenza vaccination recruits few new T cells.

The sequences come from PBMCs from blood, collected around 15 days before vaccination. This clonotype was sampled from a man between 50 and 59 years old who received an inactivated influenza vaccine. The chain links TRBV28 to TRBJ2-7; D might be TRBD1 (5 bases). Written as DNA, the CDR3 is TGTGCCAGCAGCACTGGGCAGGGATTGGGCTACGAGCAGTACTTC. This sequence encodes CASSTGQGLGYEQYF.